The rows below give T cell receptor beta chains drawn from one sample of a study of human T cells and chemical hapten exposure. Each CDR3 protein gets one entry after TCRdb re-called the RACE reads with MiXCR. Among 100,000 or so distinct CDR3 sequences listed, 9.3% were seen once. The sample consisted of whole blood, taken in connection with sensitization to the hapten diphenylcyclopropenone (DPC). The receptors were gathered from a woman in her thirties or forties with alopecia areata. Some clones in this sample may be carry-over from other donors' samples. The conserved cysteine and the conserved F or W are not part of the CDR3 here. The order of the fields is V gene, CDR3 protein.

v_call: TRBV27
cdr3_aa: ASSLTFRGEGYT

v_call: TRBV3-1
cdr3_aa: ASSQVQETQY

v_call: TRBV5-1
cdr3_aa: ASSSGTGMETQY

v_call: TRBV9
cdr3_aa: ASSVGAAGTNTGELF

v_call: TRBV7-2
cdr3_aa: ASSPGVRQPQH

v_call: TRBV6-1
cdr3_aa: ASRQYPLTEAF

v_call: TRBV7-3
cdr3_aa: ASSPLAGSSTDTQY

v_call: TRBV7-9
cdr3_aa: ASSSRRVADTEAF

v_call: TRBV6-6
cdr3_aa: ASRQTAGRSYEQY

v_call: TRBV6-6
cdr3_aa: ASSWDRERLNTEAF

v_call: TRBV18
cdr3_aa: ASSLEQKNIQY

v_call: TRBV20-1
cdr3_aa: SASATNTGELF

v_call: TRBV20-1
cdr3_aa: SASRGLSYTDTQY

v_call: TRBV5-1
cdr3_aa: ASSLGTAMNTEAF

v_call: TRBV20-1
cdr3_aa: SAQGNNEQF

v_call: TRBV4-2
cdr3_aa: ASSQEVGNSGNTIY

v_call: TRBV7-2
cdr3_aa: ASSAGTFATNEKLF

v_call: TRBV29-1
cdr3_aa: SVDQGVSSYNEQF

v_call: TRBV2
cdr3_aa: ASSEAGLPG

v_call: TRBV12-3/TRBV12-4
cdr3_aa: ASSFRGHSEAF

v_call: TRBV28
cdr3_aa: ASSSGDRGFGEQF

v_call: TRBV28
cdr3_aa: ASRRSYGYT

v_call: TRBV10-3
cdr3_aa: AIRPRTLDHNYGYT

v_call: TRBV11-1
cdr3_aa: ASSPQSGSRGYEQY

v_call: TRBV5-1
cdr3_aa: ASSLVSLNTGELF

v_call: TRBV19
cdr3_aa: ASSPGDRQETQY

v_call: TRBV6-2/TRBV6-3
cdr3_aa: ASSYWVGTEAF

v_call: TRBV11-2
cdr3_aa: ASSGLAGGGDTQY

v_call: TRBV20-1
cdr3_aa: SAQTPQGTITDTQY

v_call: TRBV14
cdr3_aa: ASSQDQGAGEQY

v_call: TRBV7-3
cdr3_aa: ASSRGGELF

v_call: TRBV7-9
cdr3_aa: ASSVGTGGGELF

v_call: TRBV3-1
cdr3_aa: ASSPRDLYNEQF

v_call: TRBV3-1
cdr3_aa: ASRGDTGELF

v_call: TRBV6-1
cdr3_aa: ASRSAGADEKLF

v_call: TRBV7-2
cdr3_aa: ASSLPGAGNQPQH

v_call: TRBV30
cdr3_aa: AWRGTGGLAEAF

v_call: TRBV7-2
cdr3_aa: ASSLVPGGADTQY